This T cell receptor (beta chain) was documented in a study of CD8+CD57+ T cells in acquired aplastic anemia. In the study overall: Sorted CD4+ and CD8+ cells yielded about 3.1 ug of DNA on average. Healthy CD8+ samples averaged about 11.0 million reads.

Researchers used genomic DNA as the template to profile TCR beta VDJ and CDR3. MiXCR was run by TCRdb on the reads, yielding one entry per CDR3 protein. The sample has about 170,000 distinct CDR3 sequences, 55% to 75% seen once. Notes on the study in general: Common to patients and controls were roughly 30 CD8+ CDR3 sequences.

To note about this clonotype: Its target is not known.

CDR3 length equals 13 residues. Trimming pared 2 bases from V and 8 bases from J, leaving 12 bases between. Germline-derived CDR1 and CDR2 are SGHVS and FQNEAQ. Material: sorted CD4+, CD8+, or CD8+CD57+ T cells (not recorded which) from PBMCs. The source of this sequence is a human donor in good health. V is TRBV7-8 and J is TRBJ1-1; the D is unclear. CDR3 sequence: CASSLLWLAEAFF. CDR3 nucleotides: TGTGCCAGCAGCTTACTCTGGTTGGCAGAAGCTTTCTTT.